The rows below give T cell receptor beta chains drawn from one sample of a study of shared clonotypes between healthy human individuals. Sequenced by immunoSEQ multiplex PCR; TCRdb stores in-frame clones only, minus some. This sample has roughly 700,000 clones, with less than 85% found just once. The specimen sequenced was memory CD4+ T cells sorted from blood. The origin of the receptors is a woman aged 30 to 39 in good health. Both conserved end residues are part of each CDR3. A D gene is named only where the DNA matches it firmly. A clone size is listed for some rows: how often the clone was seen (once, few, many), or a class if it is expanded.

TRBV19	-	TRBJ1-2	-	CASSIARHGYGYTF	TGTGCCAGTAGTATAGCTCGACACGGGTATGGCTACACCTTC
TRBV9	-	TRBJ2-2	-	CASSALGVSGNTGELFF	TGTGCCAGCAGCGCCCTAGGGGTTTCGGGGAACACCGGGGAGCTGTTTTTT
TRBV6-1	-	TRBJ2-7	-	CASSGRARRQAISYEQYF	TGTGCCAGCAGTGGGAGGGCTCGGAGGCAGGCTATCTCCTACGAGCAGTACTTC
TRBV6-1	TRBD1	TRBJ2-7	-	CASKFGQGVYEQYF	TGTGCCAGCAAATTTGGACAGGGCGTCTACGAGCAGTACTTC
TRBV11-2	TRBD2	TRBJ2-7	-	CASSTGLAGDGVYEQYF	TGTGCCAGCAGCACCGGACTAGCGGGAGATGGGGTCTACGAGCAGTACTTC
TRBV18	TRBD1	TRBJ1-4	-	CASSPGTGGAFSEKLFF	TGTGCCAGCTCGCCCGGGACAGGGGGCGCTTTCAGTGAAAAACTGTTTTTT
TRBV4-1	TRBD1	TRBJ2-2	-	CASSQAGGNRGGELFF	TGCGCCAGCAGCCAAGCTGGCGGCAACAGGGGCGGGGAGCTGTTTTTT
TRBV28	TRBD1	TRBJ1-2	-	CASSPTGAYGYTF	TGTGCCAGCAGTCCGACAGGGGCCTATGGCTACACCTTC
TRBV29-1	-	TRBJ1-4	once	CSVSGVGEKLFF	TGCAGCGTTTCAGGGGTTGGTGAAAAACTGTTTTTT
TRBV11-2	-	TRBJ2-5	-	CASSLAAGERVTQYF	TGTGCCAGCAGCTTAGCGGCCGGGGAAAGAGTGACCCAGTACTTC
TRBV19	TRBD1	TRBJ1-5	few	CASSGTGGPQPQHF	TGTGCCAGTAGTGGCACAGGGGGCCCTCAGCCCCAGCATTTT
TRBV2	-	TRBJ1-1	many	CASSQDYTEAFF	TGTGCCAGCAGCCAGGATTACACTGAAGCTTTCTTT
TRBV18	-	TRBJ2-7	-	CASSLGNAGTTYEQYF	TGTGCCAGCTCACTTGGAAACGCCGGGACCACCTACGAGCAGTACTTC
TRBV7-4	TRBD1	TRBJ1-5	-	CASSLACHRDSPNQPQHF	TGTGCCAGCAGCTTAGCGTGCCACCGGGACAGTCCTAATCAGCCCCAGCATTTT
TRBV28	-	TRBJ1-2	-	CASSINIYGYTF	TGTGCCAGCAGTATCAATATCTATGGCTACACCTTC
TRBV9	-	TRBJ1-5	-	CASSPLPGQPQHF	TGTGCCAGCAGCCCGCTGCCGGGGCAGCCCCAGCATTTT
TRBV7-9	-	TRBJ2-5	few	CASSPRTGLQETQYF	TGTGCCAGCAGCCCCCGGACAGGACTACAAGAGACCCAGTACTTC
TRBV2	TRBD1	TRBJ1-5	-	CASSEDRGQETQHF	TGTGCCAGCAGTGAAGACAGGGGGCAGGAAACCCAGCATTTT
TRBV28	-	TRBJ2-7	-	CASRRALSYEQYF	TGTGCCAGCAGAAGGGCCCTCTCCTACGAGCAGTACTTC
TRBV11-1	TRBD1	TRBJ1-1	once	CASSRRTGETEAFF	TGTGCCAGCAGCAGGCGGACAGGGGAAACTGAAGCTTTCTTT
TRBV6-5	-	TRBJ2-7	-	CASSRDTPRREQYF	TGTGCCAGCAGTCGGGACACCCCTAGAAGGGAGCAGTACTTC
TRBV14	TRBD1	TRBJ2-3	-	CASSLLRGLERADTQYF	TGTGCCAGCAGTCTTTTGAGGGGGCTGGAGCGCGCAGATACGCAGTATTTT
TRBV7-9	TRBD1	TRBJ2-5	-	CASSISQGIAETQYF	TGTGCCAGCAGTATATCACAGGGGATAGCAGAGACCCAGTACTTC
TRBV28	-	TRBJ2-2	-	CASSYEGGHTGELFF	TGTGCCAGCAGTTACGAGGGGGGCCACACCGGGGAGCTGTTTTTT
TRBV28	-	TRBJ1-2	once	CASRSDDYGYTF	TGTGCCAGCAGGTCCGATGACTATGGCTACACCTTC
TRBV6-5	-	TRBJ2-1	-	CASSYSRDVFSPFF	TGTGCCAGCAGTTACTCGAGGGACGTTTTTAGCCCGTTCTTC
TRBV10-3	TRBD1	TRBJ1-5	-	CAISESGGGGWSNQPQHF	TGTGCCATCAGTGAGTCGGGTGGAGGGGGCTGGAGCAATCAGCCCCAGCATTTT
TRBV27	TRBD1	TRBJ2-7	many	CASRLQDRADEQYF	TGTGCCAGCAGACTTCAGGACAGGGCCGACGAGCAGTACTTC
TRBV19	-	TRBJ2-5	few	CASSIPGTLKETQYF	TGTGCCAGTAGTATACCCGGGACCTTAAAGGAGACCCAGTACTTC
TRBV5-4	-	TRBJ2-7	-	CASSLWGSDIEQYF	TGTGCCAGCAGCTTGTGGGGTAGCGACATCGAGCAGTACTTC
TRBV10-2	TRBD2	TRBJ2-1	-	CASSGLLAGDNEQFF	TGCGCCAGCAGTGGACTACTAGCGGGCGACAATGAGCAGTTCTTC